Sequencing of this T cell receptor beta chain was carried out in a study of cytomegalovirus exposure and HLA in healthy donors. Study-level points and caveats: Further analysis, carried out later, found HLA-associated TCR beta chains more clonally expanded than equally common other chains. An Asian-associated ancestry cluster reportedly showed fewer N-insertions than the roughly 670-donor mean in a later analysis.

Concerning this clone itself: Its antigen is unknown.

PCR involved 60 Vbeta and 13 Jbeta primers. Measured with immunoSEQ multiplex PCR; TCRdb has only the in-frame clones, and not every one. The sample yields approximately 140,000 clones, over 60% seen once. CDR3 length: 18 amino acids. Germline V lookup: CDR1 LGHNA, CDR2 YSLEER. The ends lost 1 base at V and 3 bases at J; junction bases unmatched: 8. V is TRBV4-3 and J is TRBJ2-2; 10 bases map to TRBD2. This TCR was sampled from a man aged 35 to 55 in good health and CMV-seropositive. The sample was PBMCs. CDR3 sequence: CASSQGTLGLADTGELFF. The CDR3 nucleotides read TGCGCCAGCAGCCAAGGGACTCTCGGACTAGCGGACACCGGGGAGCTGTTTTTT.